The 8 T cell receptor beta chains given below trace back to one sample, sequenced in a study of T-cell memory formation after mild COVID-19 (dated by TCRdb to the early 2020s). Libraries were constructed by 5' RACE. Sequencing instrument: Illumina NovaSeq 6000. Using fastp at Q25 and MiXCR, TCRdb reprocessed the public reads and kept productive beta chains. A single entry per CDR3 protein holds the most common genes and DNA from its merged rows. The sample data list about 560,000 distinct CDR3 sequences, and around a sixth of these were observed just once. The ten largest clones capture approximately 8.1% of the sample. The sequenced material came from PBMCs or a T cell subset sorted from them (not recorded which). The origin of the receptors is an adult woman who had mild COVID-19 (a few samples of this study predate the infection). The sample titles of this study are shuffled in the database, so cell type and time point are left out; the donor was told from shared clones.

This clonotype was detected only a few times. The DNA for the CDR3 is TGTGCCACCAGTATAGACAGGCTCCTGGTGGGGAGACAAGAGACCCAGTACTTC. Translated: CATSIDRLLVGRQETQYF. The V gene is TRBV15, the J gene TRBJ2-5; weak D call: TRBD1 (6 bases). Trimming shortened V by 6 bases and J by 2 bases, and 25 bases separated the two germline ends. The CDR3 is 18 amino acids. The germline CDR1 and CDR2 sequences are LNHNV and YYDKDF (reference sequence).

This clonotype has more than one count but fewer than ten. This chain connects TRBV7-9 to TRBJ2-7, with D unclear. V was trimmed by 7 bases and J by 5 bases, leaving 9 bases between them. The CDR3 loop spans 11 amino acids. Germline CDR1 is SEHNR and CDR2 is FQNEAQ (reference sequence). In DNA, the CDR3 is TGTGCCAGCACCTTCGGCGACGAGCAGTACTTC. Translation gives CASTFGDEQYF.

V usage is TRBV5-1 and J usage is TRBJ1-2; D ambiguous. Trimming stripped 2 bases from V and 0 bases from J, with 8 bases between. Looked up from germline, CDR1 is SGHRS and CDR2 is YFSETQ. There are 14 residues in the CDR3. The CDR3 coding sequence is TGCGCCAGCAGCTTCTCCGAAGCTAACTATGGCTACACCTTC. Translating gives CASSFSEANYGYTF. Looking up the rest from reference TRBV5-1 and TRBJ1-2 gives the full variable domain: KAGVTQTPRYLIKTRGQQVTLSCSPISGHRSVSWYQQTPGQGLQFLFEYFSETQRNKGNFPGRFSGRQFSNSRSEMNVSTLELGDSALYLCASSFSEANYGYTFGSGTRLTVV.

In this sample, this clonotype turned up a few times. The chain is built from TRBV7-9 and TRBJ2-7; 8 bases are a match to TRBD1. Germline CDR1 SEHNR, CDR2 FQNEAQ (reference sequence). The CDR3 has 14 residues. J lost 6 bases, V lost 4 bases, and 8 bases had no gene match. The CDR3 reads CASSSWTGKGEQYF. CDR3 nucleotides: TGTGCCAGCAGCTCTTGGACAGGGAAGGGCGAGCAGTACTTC.

CDR3 DNA: TGTGCCAGCAGCCCGCAACAGGGTAGAGGTGAAAAACTGTTTTTT. Protein: CASSPQQGRGEKLFF. This chain links TRBV7-9 with TRBJ1-4, with a weak D call TRBD1 (6 bases). This CDR3 region has 15 residues. Per the germline V gene, CDR1 is SEHNR and CDR2 is FQNEAQ (reference sequence). Trimming took off 5 bases at V and 7 bases at J, with 17 bases between the two ends.

The chain links TRBV4-3 to TRBJ2-7; tentatively, D is TRBD1 (6 bases). Looked up from germline, CDR1 is LGHNA and CDR2 is YSLEER. The CDR3 is 18 residues long. V was pared by 1 base and J by 2 bases, with 21 bases between. The CDR3 sequence: CASSQGMRNRARAYEQYF. Here the CDR3 DNA reads TGCGCCAGCAGCCAAGGAATGCGAAACAGGGCAAGAGCCTACGAGCAGTACTTC.

The rearrangement links TRBV20-1 to TRBJ2-7; TRBD2 aligns across 8 bases. The CDR3 sequence is 18 residues long. V lost 5 bases, J lost 1 base, and 19 bases stayed unmatched. The V gene's germline CDR1 is DFQATT and CDR2 SNEGSKA (reference sequence). CDR3 region: CSAFSEVPTSEISYEQYF. Here the CDR3 DNA reads TGCAGTGCTTTTTCCGAGGTGCCGACTAGCGAAATATCCTACGAGCAGTACTTC.

This clonotype was counted a few times. The chain uses TRBV7-2 and TRBJ2-5, with 7 bases that match TRBD2. V lost 4 bases, J lost 5 bases, and 7 bases stayed unmatched. The CDR3 extends over 14 amino acids. CDR1 and CDR2 (germline): SGHTA, FQGNSA. The CDR3 loop reads CASSYNSGSETQYF. The CDR3 DNA is TGTGCCAGCAGCTATAATAGCGGGTCGGAGACCCAGTACTTC.